The TCR beta chain described here comes from a study of Graves' ophthalmopathy and Graves' hyperthyroidism. RNA transcripts were the source from which TCR beta CDR3 regions were amplified. A first-round RT-PCR used HTBI primers, followed by a second-round multiplex PCR. MiXCR, run by TCRdb on the multiplex PCR reads, gives a single entry per CDR3 protein. The sample lists approximately 160,000 distinct CDR3 sequences; 39% were seen once. Notes on the study in general: A 13-signature model separated ophthalmopathy from stable hyperthyroidism, almost 90% sensitivity, about 81% specificity.

Germline CDR1 reads SGHTA; CDR2 reads FQGNSA. The CDR3 totals 14 residues. Trimming stripped 2 bases from V and 0 bases from J, with 8 bases between. This clonotype was counted at least ten times. Its antigen remains unknown. In donors with ophthalmopathy, activity was moderate-to-severe, with CAS ≥3, NOSPECS ≥4 and duration under 3 months. Pregnancy or lactation, uncontrolled infections and other autoimmune diseases were grounds for excluding patients. Orbital computed tomography, together with clinical symptoms, serum thyroxine, TRAb and thyroid ultrasound, was used for diagnosis. Sample: peripheral blood. The chain carries TRBV7-2 and TRBJ2-7, with D unclear. The origin of this receptor is a man between 25 and 39 years old with Graves' ophthalmopathy. For the CDR3, the DNA is TGTGCCAGCAGCTTATACGGCCGCTCCTACGAGCAGTACTTC. Translated: CASSLYGRSYEQYF.